This TCR beta chain was identified in a study of beta chain features in type 1 diabetes. Findings and caveats of the study: The study found fewer insertions and more deletions at VDJ junctions in type 1 diabetes patients.

As every portion of the isolated RNA was reverse transcribed, the sequencing read expressed TCRB transcripts. Generated by immunoSEQ multiplex PCR, the TCRdb table keeps only in-frame clones and is missing some. Of hundreds of thousands of clones in the sample, 15% to 19% were seen once. There are 13 residues in the CDR3. The germline gives CDR1 KGHSH, CDR2 LQKENI. With 6 bases removed from V and 2 bases from J, the gap between germline ends came to 10 bases. A remark on this clone: Its antigen is not identified.

The specimen sequenced was naive CD4+ T cells from blood. The rearrangement uses TRBV18 and TRBJ2-5, with a weak D call TRBD1 (5 bases). This sequence originates from a man aged 18 to 30 in good health. Here the CDR3 reads CASSLQVQETQYF. In nucleotides, the CDR3 is TGTGCCAGCTCGCTACAGGTTCAAGAGACCCAGTACTTC.